This note documents a single T cell receptor (beta chain) sequence. As originally analysed: Amplification with reference gene primers provided the estimates of nucleated cell counts. Some clones are missing from TCRdb's copy, which holds only in-frame ones; the method was immunoSEQ multiplex PCR. V, J and clone size derive from that table, while D and trimming were established from the DNA sequence. The sample holds around 250,000 clones, 70% to 85% seen once. Participants reported their clinical history, and cohort assignment relied on those reports. Resolution of symptoms, clearance, or two negative PCRs was present in recovered Cohort 3 donors. V lost 0 bases to trimming and J lost 8 bases, with 11 bases between them. Per germline, CDR1 MGHRA and CDR2 YSYEKL. CDR3 length equals 15 residues. This sample stems from a study of blood T cell repertoires in COVID-19. About the study: T cells, B-cell-depleted T cells, or PBMCs provided the cDNA or gDNA that served as material.

The gene calls are TRBV4-1 and TRBJ1-6; TRBD1 might be the D (5 bases). The TCR comes from a man in his forties who had recovered from COVID-19. Sequenced sample: PBMCs or T cells enriched from blood (not recorded which). CDR3 region: CASSQDKWGDSPLHF. The CDR3 bases are TGCGCCAGCAGCCAAGATAAGTGGGGGGATTCACCCCTCCACTTT.